This T cell receptor (beta chain) was recorded in a study of somatic mutations in cytotoxic T cells in rheumatoid arthritis. Study summary: Flow cytometric sorting isolated some V beta antibody-stained T-cell populations at nearly 100% purity, and among them were V beta1+ cells that underwent TCRB sequencing. Study-level results: With age, CD8+ clonality increased in rheumatoid arthritis patients, whereas no such increase appeared in healthy controls.

In its sample, this clone was seen a few times. Its target is not known. The method was immunoSEQ multiplex PCR; TCRdb's version includes in-frame clones alone and lacks a portion of them. The sample has 5,000 to 6,500 clones, 80% to 85% seen once. The CDR3 sequence is 14 residues long. Germline values: CDR1 GTSNPN, CDR2 SVGIG (reference sequence). J lost 7 bases, V lost 0 bases, and 8 bases had no gene match. The V and J genes are TRBV30 and TRBJ1-1; 7 positions agree with TRBD1. Sequencing was performed on CD8+ T cells sorted from blood. This clonotype was obtained from a woman aged 50 to 60 with rheumatoid arthritis. The CDR3 DNA reads TGTGCCTGGAGTGTAGGAGGGGGCTTAGGTGAAGCTTTCTTT. It codes for CAWSVGGGLGEAFF.